Following are 18 T cell receptor beta chains from one sample sequenced in a study of regulatory T cells in long-lasting Graves disease. Relying on iRepertoire HTBI primers and Arm-PCR of CDR3 regions, the team built TCR beta libraries. TCRdb used MiXCR to reprocess the multiplex PCR reads, holding one entry per CDR3 protein. The table includes 390,000 or so distinct CDR3 sequences, approximately 12% detected once. Time point reported: newly diagnosed GD, antithyroid drugs for less than 3 months. From PBMCs, RNA was extracted and then used to make the TCR library. The same sample was also studied in work on T cells in Graves' hyperthyroidism and ophthalmopathy.

The starting material was peripheral blood mononuclear cells (PBMCs), obtained at new diagnosis, from a patient treated with antithyroid drugs. These receptor sequences come from a young woman with Graves disease.

This clonotype has ten or more counts. The V gene is TRBV12-3 or TRBV12-4, the J gene TRBJ1-4, with TRBD1 as a possible D gene (5 bases). Trimming took 5 bases from V and 5 from J, leaving 18 bases between them. This CDR3 spans 16 amino acids. The CDR3 is CASSLPRDGSNEKLFF. CDR3 sequence (DNA): TGTGCCAGCAGTCTCCCCCGGGACGGATCCAATGAAAAACTGTTTTTT.

The sample holds a few counts of this clonotype. This chain connects TRBV14 to TRBJ2-2, with D possibly called TRBD1 or TRBD2 (5 bases each). Per germline, CDR1 SGHDN and CDR2 FVKESK. CDR3 length: 16 residues. Trimming took 3 bases from V and 7 from J, leaving 18 bases between them. CDR3 nucleotides: TGTGCCAGCAGCCAGATTCGAGGGACGGCTGGCGGGGAGCTGTTTTTT. This encodes CASSQIRGTAGGELFF.

This clonotype was seen repeatedly, ten times or more. V gene TRBV15 combines with J gene TRBJ2-1, with 7 bases lining up with TRBD2. The CDR3 runs to 16 residues. Germline V lookup: CDR1 LNHNV, CDR2 YYDKDF (reference sequence). The trim removed 3 bases at V and 4 bases at J, leaving 9 bases unmatched. CDR3 region: CATSRGGSRGYNEQFF. In nucleotides, the CDR3 is TGTGCCACCAGCAGGGGGGGGAGTCGGGGATACAATGAGCAGTTCTTC.

This clonotype was counted many times. V usage is TRBV7-2 and J usage is TRBJ2-3, with 16 bases lining up with TRBD2. Per the germline V gene, CDR1 is SGHTA and CDR2 is FQGNSA. The CDR3 has 18 amino acids. V shed 5 bases and J 4 bases; nucleotides not matched to a gene: 9. The CDR3 is CASSLGTSGGATPDTQYF. The CDR3 DNA reads as TGTGCCAGCAGCCTCGGGACTAGCGGGGGGGCCACCCCAGATACGCAGTATTTT.

V and J are TRBV29-1 and TRBJ2-1; 7 nucleotides match TRBD2. This CDR3 contains 13 residues. Germline CDR1 is SQVTM and CDR2 is ANQGSEA. V shed 6 bases and J 8 bases; nucleotides not matched to a gene: 10. In DNA form, the CDR3 reads TGCAGCGTGAGGAGGAGCGGGAACGATGAGCAGTTCTTC. It translates to CSVRRSGNDEQFF.

Ten or more counts support this clonotype. The chain recombines TRBV28 with TRBJ2-1; D could derive from TRBD1 or TRBD2 (5 bases each). V gave up 8 bases and J gave up 0 bases, with 23 bases separating them. The CDR3 extends over 18 amino acids. Germline values: CDR1 MDHEN, CDR2 SYDVKM. Here the CDR3 reads CASSGFTGLASSYNEQFF. In nucleotides, the CDR3 is TGTGCCAGCTCAGGCTTCACGGGGCTAGCAAGCTCCTACAATGAGCAGTTCTTC.

This clonotype was seen at least ten times. This chain links TRBV15 with TRBJ1-4; D ambiguous. The CDR3 runs 17 residues. V lost 6 bases, J lost 5 bases, and 22 bases lay in between. Germline V gives CDR1 LNHNV, CDR2 YYDKDF (reference sequence). The DNA of the CDR3 is TGTGCCACCAGTCCTAATCTGCAGGTCACGGAAAATGAAAAACTGTTTTTT. It codes for CATSPNLQVTENEKLFF.

This rearrangement joins TRBV20-1 to TRBJ1-2; 7 positions agree with TRBD1. Unmatched junction bases numbered 8, after V lost 6 bases and J lost 4 bases. The germline V gene encodes CDR1 DFQATT and CDR2 SNEGSKA (reference sequence). The length of the CDR3 is 13 residues. The CDR3 DNA is TGCAGTGCGTGGACAGGTGATCTCTATGGCTACACCTTC. Its protein is CSAWTGDLYGYTF.

The V call is TRBV6-1, the J call TRBJ2-3; perhaps D is TRBD1 or TRBD2 (5 bases each). The V gene's germline CDR1 is MNHNS and CDR2 SASEGT. Trimming took off 5 bases at V and 0 bases at J, with 18 bases between the two ends. The CDR3 covers 17 residues. CDR3 sequence (DNA): TGTGCCAGCAGTCACACCTGGGGCGGGCGTAGCACAGATACGCAGTATTTT. Translation: CASSHTWGGRSTDTQYF.

This clonotype was seen ten or more times. The chain employs TRBV29-1 and TRBJ1-1; the match to TRBD1 covers 7 bases. With 2 bases clipped from V and 11 bases from J, the junction kept 8 bases outside the gene matches. This CDR3 has 12 residues. Germline loops: CDR1 SQVTM, CDR2 ANQGSEA. The CDR3 bases are TGCAGCGTTGAAAACAGGGGAGTGCGGGCTTTCTTT. Translating it yields CSVENRGVRAFF. The full variable domain, with the rest looked up from reference TRBV29-1 and TRBJ1-1, is SAVISQKPSRDICQRGTSLTIQCQVDSQVTMMFWYRQQPGQSLTLIATANQGSEATYESGFVIDKFPISRPNLTFSTLTVSNMSPEDSSIYLCSVENRGVRAFFGQGTRLTVV.

This clonotype was counted at least ten times. The gene calls are TRBV12-3 or TRBV12-4 and TRBJ2-1; D unclear. V lost 2 bases to trimming and J lost 11 bases, with 7 bases between them. This CDR3 spans 11 amino acids. The CDR3 reads CASSLSGQQFF. CDR3 bases: TGTGCCAGCAGTTTATCCGGTCAGCAGTTCTTC.

Many counts were recorded for this clonotype. The V call is TRBV7-2, the J call TRBJ1-1; D might be TRBD1 (5 bases). Germline V gives CDR1 SGHTA, CDR2 FQGNSA. With 7 bases removed from V and 3 bases from J, the gap between germline ends came to 21 bases. The CDR3 spans 16 residues. CDR3 in DNA: TGTGCCAGCATCCGATGGGTTGGGGGTGGGTACACTGAAGCTTTCTTT. Encoded protein: CASIRWVGGGYTEAFF.

To note about this clonotype: A much larger clonotype is one base distant, so this may be a read error. Because it lacks the conserved phenylalanine or tryptophan at the end, this CDR3 is likely a read error. The rearrangement uses TRBV30 and TRBJ2-1; TRBD2 agrees at 7 bases. Germline assignment: CDR1 GTSNPN and CDR2 SVGIG (reference sequence). Germline trimming cut 3 bases from V and 6 bases from J; bases unmatched to any gene: 2. This CDR3 is 12 amino acids long. The CDR3 spells CAWRSGGNEQFL. The CDR3 DNA sequence: TGTGCCTGGAGGTCGGGGGGCAATGAGCAGTTCCTC.

At least ten counts were recorded for this clonotype. The CDR3 spells CASSQRSGTSTPKIEAFF. The CDR3 bases are TGTGCCAGCAGCCAGAGGTCCGGGACATCTACTCCTAAAATTGAAGCTTTCTTT. V is TRBV2 and J is TRBJ1-1; a weak D match, TRBD1 (6 bases). V was clipped by 6 bases and J by 7 bases, with 30 bases between them. This CDR3 is built from 18 residues. Germline CDR1 and CDR2: SNHLY and FYNNEI.

This chain links TRBV7-9 with TRBJ1-2, with D perhaps matching TRBD1 (6 bases). CDR3 length: 15 amino acids. The V gene's germline CDR1 is SEHNR and CDR2 FQNEAQ (reference sequence). Trimming left V 1 base short and J 4 bases short, with 13 bases between. The CDR3 sequence is CASSLGSGEIYGYTF. CDR3 DNA sequence: TGTGCCAGCAGCTTAGGGTCAGGGGAAATCTATGGCTACACCTTC.

Only a few counts were recorded for this clonotype. The V gene is TRBV18, the J gene TRBJ1-2, with D uncertain. Germline CDR1 and CDR2: KGHSH and LQKENI. The length of the CDR3 is 15 residues. Trimming shortened V by 4 bases and J by 4 bases, and 16 bases separated the two germline ends. CDR3 in amino acids: CASSRGAQEPYGYTF. The CDR3 nucleotides are TGTGCCAGCTCACGGGGAGCGCAAGAACCCTATGGCTACACCTTC.

This clonotype was observed at least ten times. This chain joins TRBV4-1 and TRBJ1-1; D might be TRBD1 (6 bases). The CDR3 is 15 residues long. In germline, CDR1 is MGHRA, CDR2 YSYEKL. Trimming left V 5 bases short and J 1 base short, with 14 bases between. Here the CDR3 reads CASSKVGQPNTEAFF. CDR3 nucleotides: TGCGCCAGCAGCAAGGTCGGACAGCCGAACACTGAAGCTTTCTTT.

The gene calls are TRBV13 and TRBJ2-7, with a weak D call TRBD2 (6 bases). CDR1 is PRHDT, CDR2 FYEKMQ, per germline (reference sequence). V gave up 5 bases and J gave up 2 bases, with 10 bases separating them. The CDR3 covers 13 residues. The CDR3 loop is CASSVGGAYEQYV. CDR3 coding DNA: TGTGCCAGCAGCGTGGGCGGGGCCTACGAGCAGTACGTC.